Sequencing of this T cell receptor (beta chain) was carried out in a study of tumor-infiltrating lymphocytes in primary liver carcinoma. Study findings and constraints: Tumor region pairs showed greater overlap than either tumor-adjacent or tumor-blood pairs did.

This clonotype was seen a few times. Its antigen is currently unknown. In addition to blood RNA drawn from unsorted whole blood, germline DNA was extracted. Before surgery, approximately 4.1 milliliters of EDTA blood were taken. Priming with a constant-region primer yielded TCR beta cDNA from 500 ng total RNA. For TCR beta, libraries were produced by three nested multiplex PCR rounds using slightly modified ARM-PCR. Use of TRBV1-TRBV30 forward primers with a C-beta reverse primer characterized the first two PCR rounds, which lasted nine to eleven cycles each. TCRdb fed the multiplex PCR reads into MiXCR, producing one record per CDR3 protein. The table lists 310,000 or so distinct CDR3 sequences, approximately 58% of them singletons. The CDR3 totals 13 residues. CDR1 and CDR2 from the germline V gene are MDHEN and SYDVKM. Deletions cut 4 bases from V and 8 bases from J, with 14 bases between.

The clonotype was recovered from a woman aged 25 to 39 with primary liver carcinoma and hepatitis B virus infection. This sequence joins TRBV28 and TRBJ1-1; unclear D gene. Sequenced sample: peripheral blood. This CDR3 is CASSWRVGGEAFF. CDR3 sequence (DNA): TGTGCCAGCAGTTGGAGGGTTGGCGGAGAAGCTTTCTTT.